This T cell receptor (beta chain) was identified during a study of blood T cell repertoires in COVID-19. Across the whole study: COVID-19 samples, acute and convalescent, were from the United States, Italy and Spain. T cells, B-cell-depleted T cells, or PBMCs provided the cDNA or gDNA that served as material.

Original processing notes: For nucleated cells, counts were estimated from reference gene primer amplification. TCRdb's copy holds only in-frame clones and misses some; the assay was immunoSEQ multiplex PCR. The V and J calls and clone size are taken from that table; D and trimming were inferred from the DNA. The table shows around 200,000 clones, with about 83% occurring only once. Seattle patient enrollment occurred during active infection, with longitudinal follow-up thereafter. The sequence was obtained from a woman in her 30s with COVID-19, enrolled during active disease. The specimen sequenced was peripheral blood.

CDR3 coding DNA: TGTGCCAGCAGCTTAGGGACTAGCGGGACCAATGAGCAGTTCTTC. Protein: CASSLGTSGTNEQFF. The chain is built from TRBV7-9 and TRBJ2-1; TRBD2 aligns across 12 bases. Germline CDR1 SEHNR, CDR2 FQNEAQ (reference sequence). The CDR3 is 15 amino acids. V lost 1 base, J lost 6 bases, and 1 base stayed unmatched.